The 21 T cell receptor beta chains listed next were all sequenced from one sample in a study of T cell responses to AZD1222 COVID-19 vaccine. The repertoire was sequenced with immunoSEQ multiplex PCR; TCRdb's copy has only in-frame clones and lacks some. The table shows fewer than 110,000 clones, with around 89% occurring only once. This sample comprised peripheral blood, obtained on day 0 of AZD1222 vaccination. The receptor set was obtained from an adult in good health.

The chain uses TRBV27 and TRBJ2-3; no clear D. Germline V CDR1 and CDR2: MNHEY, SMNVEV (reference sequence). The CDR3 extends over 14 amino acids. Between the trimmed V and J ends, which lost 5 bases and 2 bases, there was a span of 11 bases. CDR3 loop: CASSNFVITDTQYF. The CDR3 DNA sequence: TGTGCCAGCAGTAACTTCGTAATCACAGATACGCAGTATTTT.

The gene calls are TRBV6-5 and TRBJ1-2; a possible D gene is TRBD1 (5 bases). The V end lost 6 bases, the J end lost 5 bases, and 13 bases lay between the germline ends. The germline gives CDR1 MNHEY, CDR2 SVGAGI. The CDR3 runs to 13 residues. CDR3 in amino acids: CASSFRASYGYTF. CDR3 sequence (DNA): TGTGCCAGCAGCTTCAGGGCCTCGTATGGCTACACCTTC.

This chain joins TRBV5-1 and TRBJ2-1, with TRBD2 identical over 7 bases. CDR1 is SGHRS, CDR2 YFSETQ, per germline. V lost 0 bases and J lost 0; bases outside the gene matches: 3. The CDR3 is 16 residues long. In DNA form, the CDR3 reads TGCGCCAGCAGCTTGGACGGCGGGAGCTCCTACAATGAGCAGTTCTTC. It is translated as CASSLDGGSSYNEQFF.

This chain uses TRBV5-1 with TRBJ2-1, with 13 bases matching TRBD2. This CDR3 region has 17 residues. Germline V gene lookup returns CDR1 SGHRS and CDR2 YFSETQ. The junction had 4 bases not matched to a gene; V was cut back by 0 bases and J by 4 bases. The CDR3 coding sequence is TGCGCCAGCAGCTTGGCGACTAGCGGGAGGACATACAATGAGCAGTTCTTC. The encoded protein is CASSLATSGRTYNEQFF.

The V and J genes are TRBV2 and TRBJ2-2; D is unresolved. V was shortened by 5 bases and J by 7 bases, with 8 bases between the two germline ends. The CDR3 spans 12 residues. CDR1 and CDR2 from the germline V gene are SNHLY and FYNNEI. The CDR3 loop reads CASSTEIGELFF. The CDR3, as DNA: TGTGCCAGCAGTACAGAAATCGGGGAGCTGTTTTTT.

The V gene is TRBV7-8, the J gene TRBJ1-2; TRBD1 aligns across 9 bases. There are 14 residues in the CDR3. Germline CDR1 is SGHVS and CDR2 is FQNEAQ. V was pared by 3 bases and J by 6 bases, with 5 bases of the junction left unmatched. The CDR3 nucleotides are TGTGCCAGCAGCTTTACCGGGACAGGGAATGGCTACACCTTC. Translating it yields CASSFTGTGNGYTF. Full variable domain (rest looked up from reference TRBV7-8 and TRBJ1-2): GAGVSQSPRYKVAKRGQDVALRCDPISGHVSLFWYQQALGQGPEFLTYFQNEAQLDKSGLPSDRFFAERPEGSVSTLKIQRTQQEDSAVYLCASSFTGTGNGYTFGSGTRLTVV.

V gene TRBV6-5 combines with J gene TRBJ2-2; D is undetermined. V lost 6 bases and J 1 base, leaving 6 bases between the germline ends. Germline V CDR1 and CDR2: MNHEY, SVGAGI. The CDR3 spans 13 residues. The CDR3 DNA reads TGTGCCAGCAGGCCAGTGAACACCGGGGAGCTGTTTTTT. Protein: CASRPVNTGELFF.

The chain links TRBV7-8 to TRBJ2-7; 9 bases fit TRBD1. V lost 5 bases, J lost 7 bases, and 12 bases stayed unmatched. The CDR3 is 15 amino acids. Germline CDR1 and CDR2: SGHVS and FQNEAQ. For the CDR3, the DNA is TGTGCCAGCAGCATAACAGGGGGCCGGACTCAAGAGCAGTACTTC. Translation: CASSITGGRTQEQYF.

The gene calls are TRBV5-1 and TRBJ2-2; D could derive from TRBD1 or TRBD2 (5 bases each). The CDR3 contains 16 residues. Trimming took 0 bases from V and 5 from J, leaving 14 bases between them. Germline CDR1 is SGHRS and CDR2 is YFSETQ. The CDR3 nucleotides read TGCGCCAGCAGCTTGGGAGGGGTCTCGAGGACCGGGGAGCTGTTTTTT. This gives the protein CASSLGGVSRTGELFF.

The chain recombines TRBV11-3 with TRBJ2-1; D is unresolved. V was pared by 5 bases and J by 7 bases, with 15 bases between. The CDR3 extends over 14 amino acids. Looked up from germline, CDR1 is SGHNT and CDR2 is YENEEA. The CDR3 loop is CASSPPPVRNEQFF. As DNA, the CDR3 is TGTGCCAGCAGCCCGCCCCCAGTCAGGAATGAGCAGTTCTTC.

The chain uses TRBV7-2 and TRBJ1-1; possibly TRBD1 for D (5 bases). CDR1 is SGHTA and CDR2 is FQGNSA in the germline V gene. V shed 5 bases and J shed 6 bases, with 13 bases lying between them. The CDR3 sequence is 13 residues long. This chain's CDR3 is CASSARDSAEAFF. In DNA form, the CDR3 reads TGTGCCAGCAGCGCCAGGGACTCGGCTGAAGCTTTCTTT.

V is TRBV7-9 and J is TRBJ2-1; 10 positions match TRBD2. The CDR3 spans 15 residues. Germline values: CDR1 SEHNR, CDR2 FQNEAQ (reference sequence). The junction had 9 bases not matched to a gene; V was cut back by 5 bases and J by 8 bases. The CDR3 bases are TGTGCCAGCAGCCAAGGGACTAGCGTTGTCGATGAGCAGTTCTTC. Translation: CASSQGTSVVDEQFF.

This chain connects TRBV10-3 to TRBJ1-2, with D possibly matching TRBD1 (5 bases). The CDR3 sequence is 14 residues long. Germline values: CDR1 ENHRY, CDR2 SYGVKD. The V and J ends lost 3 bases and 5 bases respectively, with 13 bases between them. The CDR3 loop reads CAISDGTSSYGYTF. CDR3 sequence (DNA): TGTGCCATCAGTGACGGGACGTCAAGTTATGGCTACACCTTC.

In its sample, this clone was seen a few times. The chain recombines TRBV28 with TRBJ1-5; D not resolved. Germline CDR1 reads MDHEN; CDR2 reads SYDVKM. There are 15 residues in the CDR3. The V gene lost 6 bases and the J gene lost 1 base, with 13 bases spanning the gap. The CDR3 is CASRRPLGSNQPQHF. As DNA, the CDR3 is TGTGCCAGCAGAAGACCCCTGGGGAGCAATCAGCCCCAGCATTTT.

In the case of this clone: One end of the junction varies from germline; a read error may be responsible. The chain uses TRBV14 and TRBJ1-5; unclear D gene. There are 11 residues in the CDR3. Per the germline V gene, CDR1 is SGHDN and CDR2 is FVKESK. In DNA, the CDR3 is TGTGCCAGCAGTCAAGTGCTGCCCCAGCATTTT. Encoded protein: CASSQVLPQHF.

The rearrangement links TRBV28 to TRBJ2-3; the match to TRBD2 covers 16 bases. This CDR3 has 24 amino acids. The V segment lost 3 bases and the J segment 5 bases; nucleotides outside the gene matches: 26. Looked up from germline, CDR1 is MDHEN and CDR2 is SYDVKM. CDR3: CASSFSLPSYPGLAGGGREDTQYF. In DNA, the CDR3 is TGTGCCAGCAGTTTCTCCCTTCCCTCTTACCCGGGACTAGCGGGAGGGGGGAGGGAAGATACGCAGTATTTT.

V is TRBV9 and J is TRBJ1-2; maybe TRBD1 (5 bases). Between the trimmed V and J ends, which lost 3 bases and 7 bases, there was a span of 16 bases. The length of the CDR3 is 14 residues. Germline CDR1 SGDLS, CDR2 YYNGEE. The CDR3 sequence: CASSEDSLVGGYTF. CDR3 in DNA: TGTGCCAGCAGCGAAGACAGTCTCGTAGGTGGCTACACCTTC. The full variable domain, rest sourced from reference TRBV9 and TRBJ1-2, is DSGVTQTPKHLITATGQRVTLRCSPRSGDLSVYWYQQSLDQGLQFLIQYYNGEERAKGNILERFSAQQFPDLHSELNLSSLELGDSALYFCASSEDSLVGGYTFGSGTRLTVV.

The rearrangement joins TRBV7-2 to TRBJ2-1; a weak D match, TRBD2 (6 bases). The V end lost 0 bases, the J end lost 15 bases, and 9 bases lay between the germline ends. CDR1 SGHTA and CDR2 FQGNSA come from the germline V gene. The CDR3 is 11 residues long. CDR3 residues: CASSLAEGWFF. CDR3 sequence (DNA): TGTGCCAGCAGCTTAGCGGAGGGTTGGTTCTTC.

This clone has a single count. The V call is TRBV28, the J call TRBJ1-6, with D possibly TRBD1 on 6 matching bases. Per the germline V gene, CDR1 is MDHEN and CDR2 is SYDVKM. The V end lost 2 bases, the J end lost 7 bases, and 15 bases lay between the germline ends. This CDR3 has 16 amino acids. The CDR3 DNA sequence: TGTGCCAGCAGTTTAGGTCAGGGGACAAGGAATTCACCCCTCCACTTT. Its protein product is CASSLGQGTRNSPLHF. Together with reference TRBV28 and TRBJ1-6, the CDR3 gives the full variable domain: DVKVTQSSRYLVKRTGEKVFLECVQDMDHENMFWYRQDPGLGLRLIYFSYDVKMKEKGDIPEGYSVSREKKERFSLILESASTNQTSMYLCASSLGQGTRNSPLHFGNGTRLTVT.

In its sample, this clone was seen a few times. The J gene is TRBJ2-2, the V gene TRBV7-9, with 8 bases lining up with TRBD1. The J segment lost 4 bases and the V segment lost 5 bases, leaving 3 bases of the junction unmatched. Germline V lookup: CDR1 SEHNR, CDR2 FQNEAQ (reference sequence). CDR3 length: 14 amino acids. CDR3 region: CASSRQGFTGELFF. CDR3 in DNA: TGTGCCAGCAGCAGACAGGGGTTCACCGGGGAGCTGTTTTTT. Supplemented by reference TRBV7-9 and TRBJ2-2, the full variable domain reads DTGVSQNPRHKITKRGQNVTFRCDPISEHNRLYWYRQTLGQGPEFLTYFQNEAQLEKSRLLSDRFSAERPKGSFSTLEIQRTEQGDSAMYLCASSRQGFTGELFFGEGSRLTVL.

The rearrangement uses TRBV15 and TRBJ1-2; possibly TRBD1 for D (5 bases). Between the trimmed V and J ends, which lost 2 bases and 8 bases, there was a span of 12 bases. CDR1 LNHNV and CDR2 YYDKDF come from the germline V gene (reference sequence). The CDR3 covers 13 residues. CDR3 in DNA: TGTGCCACCAGCAGAAACCGGGACCAGGGCTACACCTTC. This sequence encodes CATSRNRDQGYTF.